One sample yielded the 18 T cell receptor beta chains listed below, sequenced in a study of CD8 T cells in Susac syndrome. Random hexamers served to reverse transcribe roughly 0.45 to 1 ug RNA. TCRdb recomputed calls from the immunoSEQ multiplex PCR reads with MiXCR, one row per CDR3 protein. This repertoire shows 100,000 to 150,000 distinct CDR3 sequences, approximately 79% found once; its top ten account for roughly 0.5%. The material sequenced was CD8+ T cells from PBMCs. Every receptor here comes from a human donor with multiple sclerosis.

The chain combines TRBV5-6 with TRBJ2-4, with TRBD2 matching 10 bases. Unmatched junction bases numbered 1, after V lost 2 bases and J lost 5 bases. The CDR3 spans 14 residues. Per the germline V gene, CDR1 is SGHDT and CDR2 is YYEEEE. CDR3 residues: CASSFSGGENIQYF. CDR3 sequence (DNA): TGTGCCAGCAGCTTCAGCGGGGGGGAAAACATTCAGTACTTC.

V and J are TRBV30 and TRBJ2-3; 10 nucleotides line up with TRBD1. CDR1 is GTSNPN and CDR2 is SVGIG in the germline V gene (reference sequence). V gave up 8 bases and J gave up 4 bases; unmatched junction bases: 12. The CDR3 sequence is 15 residues long. CDR3 nucleotide sequence: TGTGCCCGAACCGGGGACAGGGGTTTGGCAGATACGCAGTATTTT. It codes for CARTGDRGLADTQYF.

The J gene is TRBJ2-1, the V gene TRBV28; D remains unclear. CDR3 length: 14 amino acids. Germline CDR1 MDHEN, CDR2 SYDVKM. V was trimmed by 3 bases and J by 4 bases, leaving 10 bases between them. The CDR3 reads CASSFGSQYNEQFF. In DNA, the CDR3 is TGTGCCAGCAGTTTCGGTTCTCAATACAATGAGCAGTTCTTC.

The chain employs TRBV5-1 and TRBJ1-2, with D unresolved. V was clipped by 4 bases and J by 4 bases, with 14 bases between them. This CDR3 contains 14 residues. Germline CDR1 SGHRS, CDR2 YFSETQ. The CDR3 bases are TGCGCCAGCAGCGCGGCGACCTACCTCTATGGCTACACCTTC. It yields the protein CASSAATYLYGYTF.

The chain carries TRBV20-1 and TRBJ2-1; no clear D. The CDR3 has 13 amino acids. CDR1 is DFQATT, CDR2 SNEGSKA, per germline (reference sequence). Trimming stripped 0 bases from V and 7 bases from J, with 10 bases between. The CDR3 reads CSAREPNRNEQFF. The CDR3 bases are TGCAGTGCTAGAGAGCCAAATCGGAATGAGCAGTTCTTC.

This rearrangement joins TRBV19 to TRBJ2-3; perhaps D is TRBD1 or TRBD2 (5 bases each). CDR1 and CDR2 from the germline V gene are LNHDA and SQIVND (reference sequence). The CDR3 is made up of 16 amino acids. V was clipped by 2 bases and J by 2 bases, with 14 bases between them. The CDR3 region is CASSIWGSAITDTQYF. The CDR3 bases are TGTGCCAGTAGTATATGGGGGAGTGCGATCACAGATACGCAGTATTTT.

The rearrangement links TRBV11-2 to TRBJ2-6, with D unclear. CDR1 and CDR2 from the germline V gene are SGHAT and FQNNGV. CDR3 length: 12 amino acids. With 4 bases removed from V and 2 bases from J, the gap between germline ends came to 0 bases. CDR3 loop: CASSSGANVLTF. The CDR3 nucleotides are TGTGCCAGCAGCTCTGGGGCCAACGTCCTGACTTTC.

This clonotype appeared a single time. V usage is TRBV9 and J usage is TRBJ2-1, with 8 bases that match TRBD2. J gave up 8 bases and V 4 bases, and 11 bases lay outside the gene matches. Germline assignment: CDR1 SGDLS and CDR2 YYNGEE. The CDR3 is 15 residues long. CDR3 residues: CASSKVGTRAYEQFF. CDR3 DNA: TGTGCCAGCAGCAAGGTGGGGACTAGAGCCTATGAGCAGTTCTTC.

The chain joins TRBV6-5 to TRBJ1-6; D gene unclear. Germline assignment: CDR1 MNHEY and CDR2 SVGAGI. V shed 4 bases and J shed 0 bases, with 16 bases lying between them. The CDR3 extends over 18 amino acids. Here the CDR3 reads CASSFTEYPSSYNSPLHF. CDR3 DNA sequence: TGTGCCAGCAGTTTTACGGAGTACCCCAGCTCCTATAATTCACCCCTCCACTTT.

The chain links TRBV5-6 to TRBJ2-1; 11 nucleotides match TRBD1. Germline lookup yields CDR1 SGHDT and CDR2 YYEEEE. The CDR3 contains 16 residues. Unmatched junction bases numbered 5, after V lost 0 bases and J lost 6 bases. This CDR3 is CASSLARDRGINEQFF. CDR3 in DNA: TGTGCCAGCAGCTTGGCCCGGGACAGGGGGATCAATGAGCAGTTCTTC.

This sequence joins TRBV7-9 and TRBJ2-2; D unclear. The germline CDR1 and CDR2 sequences are SEHNR and FQNEAQ (reference sequence). Trimming shortened V by 9 bases and J by 6 bases, and 8 bases separated the two germline ends. CDR3 length: 11 amino acids. The CDR3 DNA sequence: TGTGCCAGAACAGTGTCCGGGGAGCTGTTTTTT. It encodes CARTVSGELFF.

The gene calls are TRBV27 and TRBJ2-7, with D tentatively TRBD2 (7 bases). The CDR3 spans 14 residues. V shed 6 bases and J shed 4 bases, with 16 bases lying between them. CDR1 MNHEY and CDR2 SMNVEV come from the germline V gene (reference sequence). The CDR3 sequence is CASRIGGGPYEQYF. CDR3 DNA: TGTGCCAGCAGGATCGGCGGGGGCCCTTACGAGCAGTACTTC.

The rearrangement joins TRBV5-1 to TRBJ1-2; D is perhaps TRBD1 (5 bases). The V end was cut by 2 bases, the J end by 4 bases, with 9 bases between. This CDR3 has 13 amino acids. Germline assignment: CDR1 SGHRS and CDR2 YFSETQ. CDR3 sequence (DNA): TGCGCCAGCAGCTTTTTCAGGGCCTATGGCTACACCTTC. This encodes CASSFFRAYGYTF.

This chain joins TRBV13 and TRBJ1-5; D is unresolved. This CDR3 contains 12 residues. Per the germline V gene, CDR1 is PRHDT and CDR2 is FYEKMQ (reference sequence). V was cut by 3 bases and J by 5 bases, with 5 bases left in between. DNA for the CDR3: TGTGCCAGCAGCTTTGGCGATCAGCCCCAGCATTTT. Amino acids: CASSFGDQPQHF. The variable domain in full, completed from reference TRBV13 and TRBJ1-5, reads AAGVIQSPRHLIKEKRETATLKCYPIPRHDTVYWYQQGPGQDPQFLISFYEKMQSDKGSIPDRFSAQQFSDYHSELNMSSLELGDSALYFCASSFGDQPQHFGDGTRLSIL.

V usage is TRBV30 and J usage is TRBJ2-1, with D perhaps TRBD1 (5 bases). Germline-derived CDR1 and CDR2 are GTSNPN and SVGIG (reference sequence). This CDR3 contains 13 residues. V dropped 0 bases and J dropped 3 bases, with 6 bases sitting between them. The CDR3 protein is CAWSVDSYNEQFF. CDR3 coding DNA: TGTGCCTGGAGTGTCGACAGCTACAATGAGCAGTTCTTC.

CDR3 residues: CASSLGGSGTEAFF. The DNA of the CDR3 is TGTGCCAGCAGCTTGGGGGGGTCGGGCACTGAAGCTTTCTTT. V gene TRBV7-2 combines with J gene TRBJ1-1; D is perhaps TRBD1 (5 bases). Trimming pared 3 bases from V and 4 bases from J, leaving 12 bases between. The CDR3 runs to 14 residues. Germline CDR1 SGHTA, CDR2 FQGNSA.

The chain employs TRBV27 and TRBJ1-1; D call uncertain. Trimming cost V 5 bases and J 3 bases, with 19 bases left between them. This CDR3 is 16 amino acids long. Germline CDR1 is MNHEY and CDR2 is SMNVEV (reference sequence). CDR3 nucleotide sequence: TGTGCCAGCAGTAGAGGACCGACCGAGAGCGACACTGAAGCTTTCTTT. Translation: CASSRGPTESDTEAFF.

V usage is TRBV12-3 or TRBV12-4 and J usage is TRBJ2-7; TRBD1 matches 8 bases. This CDR3 contains 14 residues. V shed 7 bases, J shed 3 bases, and the junction held 8 bases outside the gene matches. The CDR3 sequence: CASTPTGAHYEQYF. DNA of the CDR3: TGTGCCAGCACCCCGACAGGGGCCCACTACGAGCAGTACTTC.